A selection of T cell receptor beta chains follows, all from one sample in a study of Graves' ophthalmopathy and Graves' hyperthyroidism. TCRdb re-called the multiplex PCR reads with MiXCR, one entry per CDR3 protein. The repertoire holds about 660,000 distinct CDR3 sequences, with over 40% as singletons. Sequenced: peripheral blood. The origin of the receptors is an adult man with Graves' ophthalmopathy. Both conserved end residues are part of each CDR3. Each record gives: clone size, V gene, CDR3 length, J gene, D gene, CDR3 DNA, CDR3 protein. D genes are given only for firm matches. Rows may omit the clone size; those that give it use once, few, many or a size class.

many	TRBV9	15	TRBJ1-4	TRBD1	TGTGCCAGCAGCGTCCGGGACAGGGCAGAAGAAAAACTGTTTTTT	CASSVRDRAEEKLFF
NA	TRBV19	14	TRBJ1-3	NA	TGTGCCAGCTCTCCAAGGGACACTGGAAACACCATATATTTT	CASSPRDTGNTIYF
few	TRBV27	15	TRBJ1-2	TRBD1	TGTGCCAGCAGTTTCTCCGGGACAGACTTGTATGGCTACACCTTC	CASSFSGTDLYGYTF
few	TRBV24-1	19	TRBJ1-1	NA	TGTGCCACCAGTCTAGCGCCCGCGGGGGCGCCGGTTATGAGCACTGAAGCTTTCTTT	CATSLAPAGAPVMSTEAFF
few	TRBV7-8	17	TRBJ1-4	NA	TGTGCCAGCAGCTTAAGGGCATCGCTTGCAACTAATGAAAAACTGTTTTTT	CASSLRASLATNEKLFF
NA	TRBV25-1	14	TRBJ1-2	NA	TGTGCCAGCAGAGATCTAGGGGGGGTCTATGGCTACACCTTC	CASRDLGGVYGYTF
NA	TRBV30	12	TRBJ2-7	NA	TGTGCCTGGGGTGGGGGGCCCAACGAGCAGTACTTC	CAWGGGPNEQYF
NA	TRBV29-1	14	TRBJ2-1	NA	TGCAGCGTTGCAACAGGGTTTTCCTACAATGAGCAGTTCTTC	CSVATGFSYNEQFF
few	TRBV2	15	TRBJ1-1	NA	TGTGCCAGCTCCCCCGCGGGGGTTCTTTCTCGGGAAGCTTTCTTT	CASSPAGVLSREAFF
many	TRBV7-9	14	TRBJ1-4	TRBD1	TGTGCCAGCAGCTACAGGGGTATGGATGAAAAACTGTTTTTT	CASSYRGMDEKLFF
NA	TRBV7-2	14	TRBJ1-6	NA	TGTGCCAGCCGACCTGCCTCCTATAATTCACCCCTCCACTTT	CASRPASYNSPLHF
NA	TRBV7-3	14	TRBJ2-7	TRBD2	TGTGCCAGCAGTCTAGCGGGCGGCAGCAACGAGCAGTACTTC	CASSLAGGSNEQYF
NA	TRBV7-4	16	TRBJ2-5	TRBD1	TGTGCCAGCAGCATGGGACAGGGGGCCGACGGGGAGACCCAGTACTTC	CASSMGQGADGETQYF
once	TRBV20-1	15	TRBJ1-1	TRBD1	TGCAGTGCCCTCGGGGACAGGGGGGGGAACACTGGAGCTTTCTTT	CSALGDRGGNTGAFF
once	TRBV29-1	12	TRBJ2-5	NA	TGCAGCGCCTCATGGGACGGGGAGACCCAGTACTTC	CSASWDGETQYF
NA	TRBV5-1	12	TRBJ2-7	NA	TGCGCCAGCAGCTTTCGGGTTTGGGAGCAGTACTTC	CASSFRVWEQYF
NA	TRBV12-3/TRBV12-4	16	TRBJ1-1	NA	TGTGCCAGCAGTTTACTTTCCACCCCTCGGAACACTGAAGCTTTCTTT	CASSLLSTPRNTEAFF
NA	TRBV7-9	16	TRBJ2-5	TRBD1	TGTGCCAGCAGCTTAGGGGGGGACAGGGGCCAAGAGACCCAGTACTTC	CASSLGGDRGQETQYF
NA	TRBV25-1	14	TRBJ2-1	TRBD2	TGTGCCAGCAGTAGAACTAGCGCTATTAATGAGCAGTTCTTC	CASSRTSAINEQFF
NA	TRBV6-2/TRBV6-3	13	TRBJ2-5	NA	TGTGCCAGCAGCTATACAGGGAGGGAGACCCAGTACTTC	CASSYTGRETQYF
few	TRBV20-1	17	TRBJ2-5	NA	TGCAGTGCTAGGGTTGACGGAAAGTGGGGCACACAAGAGACCCAGTACTTC	CSARVDGKWGTQETQYF
few	TRBV12-3/TRBV12-4	15	TRBJ2-7	TRBD1	TGTGCCAGCAGTTTATATGGGACAGGGCCCTACGAGCAGTACTTC	CASSLYGTGPYEQYF
many	TRBV15	15	TRBJ2-5	NA	TGTGCCACCAGCAGAGTACGTCGGTACCAAGAGACCCAGTACTTC	CATSRVRRYQETQYF
NA	TRBV5-6	14	TRBJ1-1	NA	TGTGCCAGCAGCCCATATAAGGGGGTTTCTGAAGCTTTCTTT	CASSPYKGVSEAFF
NA	TRBV7-2	14	TRBJ1-1	TRBD1	TGTGCCAGCAGCTCTTACTCAGGGGGCACTGAAGCTTTCTTT	CASSSYSGGTEAFF
NA	TRBV7-8	15	TRBJ1-4	NA	TGTGCCAGCAGCGGAGACCGGACAACTAATGAAAAACTGTTTTTT	CASSGDRTTNEKLFF
NA	TRBV7-9	16	TRBJ2-7	NA	TGTGCCAGCAGCTTGGCGCCAGGCACCGAAGGCTTCGAGCAGTACTTC	CASSLAPGTEGFEQYF
few	TRBV9	15	TRBJ1-1	TRBD1	TGTGCCAGCAAAAGGACAGGGGGCTTAGACACTGAAGCTTTCTTT	CASKRTGGLDTEAFF
many	TRBV7-3	14	TRBJ1-2	NA	TGTGCCAGCAGCCAGAATTCCCCCCTTCCTGGCTACACCTTC	CASSQNSPLPGYTF
NA	TRBV29-1	13	TRBJ1-4	TRBD1	TGCAGCGTTGATGTCGGGGACAGGGGCCACGTCTTTTTT	CSVDVGDRGHVFF
many	TRBV9	10	TRBJ1-1	NA	TGTGCCAGCAGCGTCCGTCCCCTCGTCTTT	CASSVRPLVF
NA	TRBV15	16	TRBJ2-3	TRBD2	TGTGCCACCAGCGGGACTAGCGGGAGGGTCCTTCCTACGCAGTATTTT	CATSGTSGRVLPTQYF
many	TRBV2	13	TRBJ1-2	NA	TGTGCCAGCAGAGCAGGGACGGGCTATGGCTACACCTTC	CASRAGTGYGYTF
many	TRBV7-2	14	TRBJ1-1	TRBD1	TGTGCCAGCAGCGTGGACAGGGTGAGGACTGAAGCTTTCTTT	CASSVDRVRTEAFF
many	TRBV7-2	14	TRBJ1-5	NA	TGTGCCAGCAGCTTAAGCACAGGAGGACAGCCCCAGCATTTT	CASSLSTGGQPQHF
many	TRBV15	15	TRBJ1-6	NA	TGTGCCACCAGCAGAGGGCCCGGAGCTAATTCACCCCTCCACTTT	CATSRGPGANSPLHF
few	TRBV7-9	10	TRBJ2-5	NA	TGTGCCAGCAGTTCAGAGGCCCAGTACTTC	CASSSEAQYF
NA	TRBV19	13	TRBJ1-1	NA	TGTGCCTCAGGCAAGGGTACGAACACTGAAGCTTTCTTT	CASGKGTNTEAFF
NA	TRBV24-1	14	TRBJ2-7	NA	TGTGCCACCAGTGAGCCAGGGGTAGGTCAGCCCCAGTACTTC	CATSEPGVGQPQYF
NA	TRBV29-1	12	TRBJ2-1	NA	TGCAGCGTTGAACGGGTGGGACGTGAGCAGTTCTTC	CSVERVGREQFF
NA	TRBV7-9	15	TRBJ2-7	TRBD1	TGTGCCAGCAGTTCGAATACAGGGGGCAGGTACGAGCAGTACTTC	CASSSNTGGRYEQYF
many	TRBV29-1	11	TRBJ2-2	NA	TGCAGCGTTGAGGGTACCGGGGAGCTGTTTTTT	CSVEGTGELFF
many	TRBV10-3	12	TRBJ1-2	NA	TGTGCCATCAGTGGTAACAGGGATGGCTACACCTTC	CAISGNRDGYTF
many	TRBV2	14	TRBJ1-4	NA	TGTGCCAGCAAGGCCGAAGCAACTAATGAAAAACTGTTTTTT	CASKAEATNEKLFF
many	TRBV2	14	TRBJ1-4	NA	TGTGCCAGCAGTCGACAAAAAAGCAATGAAAAACTGTTTTTT	CASSRQKSNEKLFF
many	TRBV25-1	13	TRBJ1-2	NA	TGTGCCAGCAGTGAAGTTGGGGGCTATGGCTACACCTTC	CASSEVGGYGYTF
few	TRBV2	15	TRBJ2-7	TRBD1	TGTGCCAGCAGTCCGCGCCCGCAGACAGGGCTCGAGCAGTACTTC	CASSPRPQTGLEQYF
NA	TRBV10-3	16	TRBJ1-2	TRBD1	TGTGCCATCTCCCGGACAGGGGGCGCGTCGGTATATGGCTACACCTTC	CAISRTGGASVYGYTF